The clone carrying this TCR beta chain appeared a few times. Its matching antigen is unknown. These data are taken from a study of T cells after yellow fever vaccination. V lost 7 bases to trimming and J lost 4 bases, with 8 bases between them. CDR1 and CDR2 from the germline V gene are SNHLY and FYNNEI. This CDR3 comprises 13 residues. Whole-study results and caveats: Just a small share of clonotypes turned up in the CD4 compartment as well as the CD8 compartment.

TCRdb passed the 5' RACE reads through MiXCR, listing each CDR3 protein once. The top ten hold roughly an eighth of the sample, which has 550,000 or so distinct CDR3 sequences, roughly 21% seen once. The source is a man in his thirties or forties who received the YFV17D yellow fever vaccine. V and J are TRBV2 and TRBJ2-6, with D unclear. Source: PBMCs, taken 15 days after the yellow fever booster vaccination. In nucleotides, the CDR3 is TGTGCCAGCACACGGATGGGGGCCAACGTCCTGACTTTC. It specifies CASTRMGANVLTF.